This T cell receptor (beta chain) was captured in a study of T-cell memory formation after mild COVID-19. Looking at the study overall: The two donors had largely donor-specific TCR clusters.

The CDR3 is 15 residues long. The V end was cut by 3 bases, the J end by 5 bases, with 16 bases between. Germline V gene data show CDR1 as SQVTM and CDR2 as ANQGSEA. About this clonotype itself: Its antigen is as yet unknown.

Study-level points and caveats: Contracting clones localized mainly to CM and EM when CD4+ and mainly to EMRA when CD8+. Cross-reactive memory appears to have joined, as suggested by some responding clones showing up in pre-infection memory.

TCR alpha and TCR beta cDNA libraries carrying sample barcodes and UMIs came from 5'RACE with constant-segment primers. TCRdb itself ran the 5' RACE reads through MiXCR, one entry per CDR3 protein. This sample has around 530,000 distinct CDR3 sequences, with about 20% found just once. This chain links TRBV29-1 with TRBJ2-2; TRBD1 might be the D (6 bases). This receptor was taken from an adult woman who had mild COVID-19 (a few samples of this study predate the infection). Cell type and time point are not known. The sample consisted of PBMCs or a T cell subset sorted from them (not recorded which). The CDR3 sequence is CSVEETGSGTGELFF. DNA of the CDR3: TGCAGCGTTGAGGAGACAGGATCCGGGACCGGGGAGCTGTTTTTT.